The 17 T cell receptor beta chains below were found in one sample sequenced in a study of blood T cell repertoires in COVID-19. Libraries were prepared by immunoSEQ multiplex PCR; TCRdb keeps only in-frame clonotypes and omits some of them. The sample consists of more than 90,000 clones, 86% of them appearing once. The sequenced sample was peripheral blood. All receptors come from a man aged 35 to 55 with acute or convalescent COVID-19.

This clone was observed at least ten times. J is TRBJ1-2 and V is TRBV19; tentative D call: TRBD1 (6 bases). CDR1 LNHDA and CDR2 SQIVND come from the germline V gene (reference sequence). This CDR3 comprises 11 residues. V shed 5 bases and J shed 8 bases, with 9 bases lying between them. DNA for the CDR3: TGTGCCAGTAGTCCAGGGGCCGGCTACACCTTC. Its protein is CASSPGAGYTF.

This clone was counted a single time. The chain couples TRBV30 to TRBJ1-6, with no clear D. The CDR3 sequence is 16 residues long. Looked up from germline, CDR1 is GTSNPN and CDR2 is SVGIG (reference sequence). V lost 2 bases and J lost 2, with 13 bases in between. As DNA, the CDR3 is TGTGCCTGGAGTCCCGGCAGGCCGACCTATAATTCACCCCTCCACTTT. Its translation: CAWSPGRPTYNSPLHF.

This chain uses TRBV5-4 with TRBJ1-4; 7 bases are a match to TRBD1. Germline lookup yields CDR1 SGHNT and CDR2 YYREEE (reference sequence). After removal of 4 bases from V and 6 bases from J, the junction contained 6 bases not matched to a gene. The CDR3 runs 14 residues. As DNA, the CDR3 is TGTGCCAGCAGCAAACGCCAGGGGGATGAAAAACTGTTTTTT. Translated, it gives CASSKRQGDEKLFF. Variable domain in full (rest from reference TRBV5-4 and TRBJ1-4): ETGVTQSPTHLIKTRGQQVTLRCSSQSGHNTVSWYQQALGQGPQFIFQYYREEENGRGNFPPRFSGLQFPNYSSELNVNALELDDSALYLCASSKRQGDEKLFFGSGTQLSVL.

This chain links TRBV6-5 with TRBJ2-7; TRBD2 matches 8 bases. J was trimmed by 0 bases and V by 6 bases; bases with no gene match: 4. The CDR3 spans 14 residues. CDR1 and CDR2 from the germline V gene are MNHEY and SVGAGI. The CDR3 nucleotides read TGTGCCAGCAGGGCACTAGCGGCCTCCTACGAGCAGTACTTC. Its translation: CASRALAASYEQYF.

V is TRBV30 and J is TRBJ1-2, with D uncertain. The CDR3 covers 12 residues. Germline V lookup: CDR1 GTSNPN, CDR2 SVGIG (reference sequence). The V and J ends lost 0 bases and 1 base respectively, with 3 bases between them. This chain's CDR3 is CAWSVVNYGYTF. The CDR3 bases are TGTGCCTGGAGTGTCGTTAACTATGGCTACACCTTC.

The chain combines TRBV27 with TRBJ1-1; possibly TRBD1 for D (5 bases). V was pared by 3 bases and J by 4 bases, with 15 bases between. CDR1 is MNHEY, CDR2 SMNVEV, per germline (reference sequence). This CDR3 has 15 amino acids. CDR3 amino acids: CASSFDWGHGTEAFF. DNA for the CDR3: TGTGCCAGCAGTTTTGATTGGGGCCATGGCACTGAAGCTTTCTTT.

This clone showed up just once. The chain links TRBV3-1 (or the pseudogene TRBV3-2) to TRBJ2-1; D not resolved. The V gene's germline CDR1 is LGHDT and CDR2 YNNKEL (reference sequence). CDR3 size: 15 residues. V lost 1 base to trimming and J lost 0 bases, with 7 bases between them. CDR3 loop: CASSQGASSYNEQFF. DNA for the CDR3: TGTGCCAGCAGCCAAGGCGCGAGCTCCTACAATGAGCAGTTCTTC.

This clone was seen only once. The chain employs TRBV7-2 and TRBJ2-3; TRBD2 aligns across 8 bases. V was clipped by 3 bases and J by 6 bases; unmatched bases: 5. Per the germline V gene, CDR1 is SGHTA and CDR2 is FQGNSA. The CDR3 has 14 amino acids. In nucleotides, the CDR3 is TGTGCCAGCAGCTTGGCGGGAGGAGTGGATACGCAGTATTTT. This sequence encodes CASSLAGGVDTQYF. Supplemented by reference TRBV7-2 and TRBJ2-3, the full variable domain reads GAGVSQSPSNKVTEKGKDVELRCDPISGHTALYWYRQSLGQGLEFLIYFQGNSAPDKSGLPSDRFSAERTGGSVSTLTIQRTQQEDSAVYLCASSLAGGVDTQYFGPGTRLTVL.

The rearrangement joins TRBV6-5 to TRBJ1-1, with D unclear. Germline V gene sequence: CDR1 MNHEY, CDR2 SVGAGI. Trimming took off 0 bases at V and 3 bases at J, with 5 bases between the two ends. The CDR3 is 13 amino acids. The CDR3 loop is CASSYSADTEAFF. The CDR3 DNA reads TGTGCCAGCAGTTACTCGGCCGACACTGAAGCTTTCTTT.

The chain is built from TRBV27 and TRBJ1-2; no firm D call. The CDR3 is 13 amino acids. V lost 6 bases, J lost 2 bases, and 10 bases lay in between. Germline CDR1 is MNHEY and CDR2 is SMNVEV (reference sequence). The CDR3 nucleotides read TGTGCCAGCAGGTCTCGGGGAAACTATGGCTACACCTTC. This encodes CASRSRGNYGYTF.

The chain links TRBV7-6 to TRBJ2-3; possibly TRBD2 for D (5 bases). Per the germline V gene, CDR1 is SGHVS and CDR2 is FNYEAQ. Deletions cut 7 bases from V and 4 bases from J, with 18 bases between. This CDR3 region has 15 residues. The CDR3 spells CASTFDPDLSDTQYF. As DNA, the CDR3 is TGTGCCAGCACCTTTGATCCGGACTTATCAGATACGCAGTATTTT.

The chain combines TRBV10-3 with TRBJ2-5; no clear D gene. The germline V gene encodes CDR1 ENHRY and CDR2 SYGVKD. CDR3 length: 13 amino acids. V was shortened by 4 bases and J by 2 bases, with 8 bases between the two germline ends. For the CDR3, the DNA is TGTGCCATCAGTGCGAGTTTGCAAGAGACCCAGTACTTC. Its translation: CAISASLQETQYF.

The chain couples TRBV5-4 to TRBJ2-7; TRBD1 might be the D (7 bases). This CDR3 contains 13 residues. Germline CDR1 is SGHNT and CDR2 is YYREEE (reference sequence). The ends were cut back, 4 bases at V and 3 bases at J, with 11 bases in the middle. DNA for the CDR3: TGTGCCAGCAGCGGCGGGACAGACTACGAGCAGTACTTC. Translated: CASSGGTDYEQYF. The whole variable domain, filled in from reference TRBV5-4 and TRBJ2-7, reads ETGVTQSPTHLIKTRGQQVTLRCSSQSGHNTVSWYQQALGQGPQFIFQYYREEENGRGNFPPRFSGLQFPNYSSELNVNALELDDSALYLCASSGGTDYEQYFGPGTRLTVT.

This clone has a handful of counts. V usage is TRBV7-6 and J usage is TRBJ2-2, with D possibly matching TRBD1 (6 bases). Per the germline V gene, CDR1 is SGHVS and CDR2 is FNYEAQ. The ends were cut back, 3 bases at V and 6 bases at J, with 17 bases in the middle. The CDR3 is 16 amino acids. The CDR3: CASSLFAGAGSGELFF. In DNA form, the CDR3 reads TGTGCCAGCAGCTTGTTTGCAGGGGCGGGCTCCGGGGAGCTGTTTTTT. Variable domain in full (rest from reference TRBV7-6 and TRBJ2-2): GAGVSQSPRYKVTKRGQDVALRCDPISGHVSLYWYRQALGQGPEFLTYFNYEAQQDKSGLPNDRFSAERPEGSISTLTIQRTEQRDSAMYRCASSLFAGAGSGELFFGEGSRLTVL.

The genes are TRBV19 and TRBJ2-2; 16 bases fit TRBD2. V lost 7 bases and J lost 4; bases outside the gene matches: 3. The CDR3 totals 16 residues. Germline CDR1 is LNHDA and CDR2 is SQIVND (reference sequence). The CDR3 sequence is CASKGLAGGPTGELFF. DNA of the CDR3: TGTGCCAGTAAGGGACTAGCGGGAGGGCCCACCGGGGAGCTGTTTTTT. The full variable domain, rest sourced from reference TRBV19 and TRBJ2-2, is DGGITQSPKYLFRKEGQNVTLSCEQNLNHDAMYWYRQDPGQGLRLIYYSQIVNDFQKGDIAEGYSVSREKKESFPLTVTSAQKNPTAFYLCASKGLAGGPTGELFFGEGSRLTVL.

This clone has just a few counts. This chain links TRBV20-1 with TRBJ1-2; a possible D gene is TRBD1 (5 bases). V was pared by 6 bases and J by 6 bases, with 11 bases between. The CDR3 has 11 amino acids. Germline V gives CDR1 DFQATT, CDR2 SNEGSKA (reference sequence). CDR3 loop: CSAAKGNGYTF. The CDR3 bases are TGCAGTGCCGCAAAGGGGAATGGCTACACCTTC.

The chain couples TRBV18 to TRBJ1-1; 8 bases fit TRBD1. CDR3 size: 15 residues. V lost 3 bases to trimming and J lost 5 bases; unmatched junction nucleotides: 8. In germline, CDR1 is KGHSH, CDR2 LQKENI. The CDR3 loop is CASSPGDRWKTEAFF. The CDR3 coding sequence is TGTGCCAGCTCACCCGGGGACAGGTGGAAAACTGAAGCTTTCTTT.